A single sample gave rise to the 29 T cell receptor beta chains below, sequenced in a study of post-analysis software for immune sequencing data. General study findings and limits: Among roughly 5 TRBV segments more frequent in patients than controls were TRBV5-6, TRBV5-1 and TRBV20-1.

Their specific antigens are unknown. The TCR beta cDNA libraries contained unique molecular identifiers. TCRdb re-derived calls from the PCR reads in MiXCR, one entry per CDR3 protein. The table lists over 300,000 distinct CDR3 sequences, approximately 33% of them singletons, with around an eighth in the top ten. Sequenced input: blood. These receptors were collected from a girl aged 5-17 years with multiple sclerosis.

This clonotype was seen only a few times. The chain recombines TRBV4-3 with TRBJ2-1; D perhaps matches TRBD2 (6 bases). CDR3 length: 17 residues. Per germline, CDR1 LGHNA and CDR2 YSLEER. The V end was cut by 4 bases, the J end by 3 bases, with 19 bases between. The CDR3 DNA follows: TGCGCCAGCAGCCGGGGACTCTTTACCTCTGGCTACAATGAGCAGTTCTTC. It is translated as CASSRGLFTSGYNEQFF.

This clonotype was seen a few times. The rearrangement links TRBV7-9 to TRBJ1-1; no clear D gene. The CDR3 has 14 residues. V shed 6 bases and J shed 0 bases, with 11 bases lying between them. Germline V gives CDR1 SEHNR, CDR2 FQNEAQ (reference sequence). The chain's CDR3 is CASRTRTMNTEAFF. The CDR3 nucleotides are TGTGCCAGCAGAACCCGGACGATGAACACTGAAGCTTTCTTT.

The table lists this clonotype with a few counts. This CDR3 reads CASRAPNTEAFF. The CDR3 nucleotides are TGTGCCAGCCGAGCGCCGAACACTGAAGCTTTCTTT. The J gene is TRBJ1-1, the V gene TRBV6-5; D call uncertain. The length of the CDR3 is 12 residues. The V end was cut by 8 bases, the J end by 1 base, with 8 bases between. CDR1 MNHEY and CDR2 SVGAGI come from the germline V gene.

The rearrangement uses TRBV3-1 and TRBJ1-6, with 7 bases that match TRBD1. J gave up 8 bases and V 4 bases, and 8 bases lay outside the gene matches. Germline assignment: CDR1 LGHDT and CDR2 YNNKEL (reference sequence). This CDR3 region has 15 residues. CDR3 nucleotides: TGTGCCAGCAGCCTCGGGACAGCCGGCGATTCACCCCTCCACTTT. Translated: CASSLGTAGDSPLHF. The whole variable domain, remainder taken from reference TRBV3-1 and TRBJ1-6, is DTAVSQTPKYLVTQMGNDKSIKCEQNLGHDTMYWYKQDSKKFLKIMFSYNNKELIINETVPNRFSPKSPDKAHLNLHINSLELGDSAVYFCASSLGTAGDSPLHFGNGTRLTVT.

The chain uses TRBV5-1 and TRBJ1-1; tentatively, D is TRBD1 (6 bases). The CDR3 is 17 residues long. V was clipped by 0 bases and J by 7 bases, with 22 bases between them. CDR1 and CDR2 (germline): SGHRS, YFSETQ. CDR3 DNA sequence: TGCGCCAGCAGCTTGGATCCAGGGGCCGATCCCAGAGATGAAGCTTTCTTT. Amino acids: CASSLDPGADPRDEAFF.

This clonotype turned up a few times. The V call is TRBV24-1, the J call TRBJ1-4; tentatively, D is TRBD1 (5 bases). Germline values: CDR1 KGHDR, CDR2 SFDVKD. V was shortened by 3 bases and J by 7 bases, with 14 bases between the two germline ends. The CDR3 length is 15 residues. CDR3 nucleotide sequence: TGTGCCACCAGTGATGTCATGGACAACGGTGAAAAACTGTTTTTT. It translates to CATSDVMDNGEKLFF.

V gene TRBV7-2 combines with J gene TRBJ1-5, with D perhaps matching TRBD1 (6 bases). V was clipped by 3 bases and J by 8 bases, with 11 bases between them. Germline V gene sequence: CDR1 SGHTA, CDR2 FQGNSA. This CDR3 region has 13 residues. CDR3 sequence: CASSFLQGEPQHF. Written as DNA, the CDR3 is TGTGCCAGCAGCTTTTTACAGGGTGAGCCCCAGCATTTT.

This chain uses TRBV4-3 with TRBJ2-4, with 7 bases that match TRBD1. This CDR3 contains 17 residues. The germline V gene encodes CDR1 LGHNA and CDR2 YSLEER. V lost 1 base and J lost 1; bases outside the gene matches: 7. The CDR3 spells CASSQVQGVRAKNIQYF. The CDR3 DNA reads TGCGCCAGCAGCCAAGTTCAGGGGGTTAGGGCCAAAAACATTCAGTACTTC.

This rearrangement joins TRBV4-1 to TRBJ2-7, with D possibly matching TRBD1 (6 bases). Between the trimmed V and J ends, which lost 3 bases and 0 bases, there was a span of 12 bases. This CDR3 comprises 15 residues. Germline V gene data show CDR1 as MGHRA and CDR2 as YSYEKL. The chain's CDR3 is CASSHRTASSYEQYF. Written as DNA, the CDR3 is TGCGCCAGCAGCCATAGGACAGCTAGCTCCTACGAGCAGTACTTC.

The table lists this clonotype with a few counts. The chain recombines TRBV2 with TRBJ1-1, with D perhaps TRBD1 (5 bases). Germline loops: CDR1 SNHLY, CDR2 FYNNEI. Trimming removed 2 bases from V and 3 bases from J, with 13 bases in between. The CDR3 consists of 15 residues. The CDR3 here is CASSEQGLGDTEAFF. The DNA of the CDR3 is TGTGCCAGCAGTGAACAGGGCTTGGGGGACACTGAAGCTTTCTTT.

The V gene is TRBV14, the J gene TRBJ2-5; perhaps TRBD2 as D (5 bases). CDR3 length: 15 amino acids. Germline CDR1 reads SGHDN; CDR2 reads FVKESK. V was cut by 1 base and J by 4 bases, with 13 bases left in between. The CDR3 sequence is CASSQGAVMGETQYF. The CDR3 DNA sequence: TGTGCCAGCAGCCAAGGAGCGGTCATGGGAGAGACCCAGTACTTC.

The genes are TRBV7-3 and TRBJ1-6; 9 nucleotides line up with TRBD1. V was clipped by 6 bases and J by 7 bases; unmatched bases: 7. This CDR3 is built from 15 residues. CDR1 SGHTA and CDR2 FQGTGA come from the germline V gene. CDR3 residues: CASSSGQGGNSPLHF. CDR3 nucleotide sequence: TGTGCCAGCAGTTCGGGACAGGGAGGGAATTCACCCCTCCACTTT.

The rearrangement links TRBV29-1 to TRBJ2-1; no firm D call. The CDR3 has 11 residues. In germline, CDR1 is SQVTM, CDR2 ANQGSEA. Trimming removed 4 bases from V and 4 bases from J, with 5 bases in between. In DNA, the CDR3 is TGCAGCGTTGTCTTGTACAATGAGCAGTTCTTC. Protein: CSVVLYNEQFF.

This clonotype was detected only once. V usage is TRBV6-2 or TRBV6-3 and J usage is TRBJ2-7; D perhaps matches TRBD2 (5 bases). Germline CDR1 and CDR2: MNHEY and SVGEGT. The CDR3 has 15 amino acids. The V gene lost 2 bases and the J gene lost 1 base, with 12 bases spanning the gap. In DNA, the CDR3 is TGTGCCAGCAGTTACGGAGGTACCGGATCCTACGAGCAGTACTTC. Protein: CASSYGGTGSYEQYF.

This clonotype was detected once. The J gene is TRBJ2-2, the V gene TRBV2; D gene ambiguous. In germline, CDR1 is SNHLY, CDR2 FYNNEI. The germline V and J ends were trimmed by 8 bases and 3 bases, with 4 bases remaining between them. This CDR3 comprises 11 residues. The CDR3 region is CASGYTGELFF. The CDR3 DNA follows: TGTGCCAGCGGATACACCGGGGAGCTGTTTTTT.

The chain uses TRBV19 and TRBJ1-5; D gene unclear. V was cut by 0 bases and J by 7 bases, with 7 bases left in between. Germline V CDR1 and CDR2: LNHDA, SQIVND (reference sequence). The CDR3 is 13 amino acids. The CDR3 reads CASSIDLPQPQHF. The CDR3 nucleotides read TGTGCCAGTAGTATAGATCTCCCGCAGCCCCAGCATTTT.

As for this clonotype: The CDR3 end shows no conserved phenylalanine or tryptophan, and so a read error is likely. The genes are TRBV6-2 or TRBV6-3 and TRBJ2-1, with D possibly matching TRBD2 (5 bases). The CDR3 has 17 amino acids. V lost 0 bases and J 0 bases, leaving 12 bases between the germline ends. The germline gives CDR1 MNHEY, CDR2 SVGEGT. In nucleotides, the CDR3 is TGTGCCAGCAGTTACTCCCGGACTGGTAGCTCCTACAATGAGCAGTTCTTA. It is translated as CASSYSRTGSSYNEQFL.

Only a few counts were recorded for this clonotype. The chain has TRBV5-1 and TRBJ2-6; 7 bases map to TRBD2. J was trimmed by 1 base and V by 4 bases; bases with no gene match: 11. The CDR3 totals 18 residues. Per the germline V gene, CDR1 is SGHRS and CDR2 is YFSETQ. CDR3 in amino acids: CASSPRERGLSGANVLTF. CDR3 bases: TGCGCCAGCAGCCCCAGGGAGCGGGGCTTGTCTGGGGCCAACGTCCTGACTTTC.

CDR3 in DNA: TGCGCCAGCAGCCAACCGACTAGCGGAAACAATGAGCAGTTCTTC. Its translation is CASSQPTSGNNEQFF. The V and J genes are TRBV4-1 and TRBJ2-1; TRBD2 matches at 9 bases. The CDR3 runs to 15 residues. Germline CDR1 MGHRA, CDR2 YSYEKL. V shed 2 bases, J shed 5 bases, and the junction held 4 bases outside the gene matches.

This clonotype was detected a few times. The chain recombines TRBV2 with TRBJ2-5; D is ambiguous. CDR3 length: 12 amino acids. Per germline, CDR1 SNHLY and CDR2 FYNNEI. The ends were cut back, 8 bases at V and 3 bases at J, with 10 bases in the middle. CDR3 loop: CASERDKETQYF. In DNA form, the CDR3 reads TGTGCCAGCGAACGCGATAAAGAGACCCAGTACTTC.

This clonotype appeared a few times. The V call is TRBV7-3, the J call TRBJ1-4; 7 nucleotides line up with TRBD1. This CDR3 has 15 residues. V lost 5 bases, J lost 4 bases, and 7 bases stayed unmatched. CDR1 and CDR2 (germline): SGHTA, FQGTGA. CDR3 region: CASSTPGTDNEKLFF. The CDR3 bases are TGTGCCAGCAGCACTCCCGGGACAGATAATGAAAAACTGTTTTTT.

About this clonotype: Sequence at one end of the junction differs from germline and may be a read error. DNA for the CDR3: TGCGCCGGCAGCTTGGGGGACCGGGCGATAGGCGAGCAGTTCTTC. Translation gives CAGSLGDRAIGEQFF. The V gene is TRBV5-1, the J gene TRBJ2-1; tentatively, D is TRBD1 or TRBD2 (5 bases each). The length of the CDR3 is 15 residues. CDR1 is SGHRS, CDR2 YFSETQ, per germline.

This clonotype was observed a handful of times. CDR3 in amino acids: CASHRARNQPQHF. The CDR3 DNA sequence: TGTGCCAGTCATAGGGCCAGAAATCAGCCCCAGCATTTT. J is TRBJ1-5 and V is TRBV19; D is uncertain. The V end lost 8 bases, the J end lost 4 bases, and 12 bases lay between the germline ends. Germline V CDR1 and CDR2: LNHDA, SQIVND (reference sequence). This CDR3 is 13 amino acids long.

V and J are TRBV29-1 and TRBJ2-1; 9 bases agree with TRBD1. CDR3 length equals 15 residues. Germline loops: CDR1 SQVTM, CDR2 ANQGSEA. The ends lost 5 bases at V and 10 bases at J; junction bases unmatched: 15. The CDR3 DNA reads TGCAGCGTTCCGTATCCTCGACACAGGGGGCAGGAGCAGTTCTTC. Amino acid sequence: CSVPYPRHRGQEQFF.

This clonotype was counted a few times. This rearrangement joins TRBV20-1 to TRBJ2-5; perhaps TRBD1 as D (6 bases). TRBJ2-7 explains the end of the DNA better; the J call may be wrong. There are 16 residues in the CDR3. The germline V gene has CDR1 DFQATT and CDR2 SNEGSKA (reference sequence). The chain's CDR3 is CSARHLDDRSMGEQYF. CDR3 in DNA: TGCAGTGCTCGACATTTAGACGACAGGTCGATGGGCGAGCAGTACTTC.

This chain connects TRBV27 to TRBJ2-2; the D gene is possibly TRBD2 (7 bases). V was shortened by 7 bases and J by 6 bases, with 15 bases between the two germline ends. Germline V gives CDR1 MNHEY, CDR2 SMNVEV (reference sequence). The CDR3 length is 14 residues. CDR3 sequence: CASTLGGGPGELFF. The CDR3 bases are TGTGCCAGCACCTTAGGGGGGGGCCCCGGGGAGCTGTTTTTT.

V usage is TRBV29-1 and J usage is TRBJ2-7; 7 bases are shared with TRBD1. The CDR3 has 15 amino acids. Unmatched junction bases numbered 10, after V lost 3 bases and J lost 2 bases. The germline V gene encodes CDR1 SQVTM and CDR2 ANQGSEA. In DNA form, the CDR3 reads TGCAGCGTTGAGGGGACAGCGCAATTCCCCTACGAGCAGTACTTC. Residues: CSVEGTAQFPYEQYF.

The table lists this clonotype with a few counts. The genes are TRBV12-3 or TRBV12-4 and TRBJ2-1; 12 bases align to TRBD1. The CDR3 is made up of 18 amino acids. Unmatched junction bases numbered 15, after V lost 5 bases and J lost 7 bases. In DNA, the CDR3 is TGTGCCAGCAGTCTTGGGACAGGGGGCGTCATATACCAAAATGAGCAGTTCTTC. Translated: CASSLGTGGVIYQNEQFF.

The V call is TRBV28, the J call TRBJ2-3, with D possibly matching TRBD1 (5 bases). CDR3 length equals 15 residues. V lost 4 bases and J lost 7, with 18 bases in between. The germline V gene has CDR1 MDHEN and CDR2 SYDVKM. In nucleotides, the CDR3 is TGTGCCAGCAGTTCGACAGAACCATGGACAAATACGCAGTATTTT. It specifies CASSSTEPWTNTQYF.